Below are 21 T cell receptor beta chains sequenced from a single sample in a study of identical twins. MiXCR, run by TCRdb on the 5' RACE reads, gives a single entry per CDR3 protein. The sample carries hundreds of thousands of distinct CDR3 sequences, roughly 9.4% recorded once. Sequenced input: memory (CD45RO+) T cells sorted from blood. Source of these receptors: a young woman in good health.

The chain joins TRBV4-2 to TRBJ2-3; D is possibly TRBD2 (7 bases). CDR3 length equals 15 residues. Germline CDR1 and CDR2: LGHNA and YNFKEQ. V lost 0 bases and J 4 bases, leaving 11 bases between the germline ends. Here the CDR3 DNA reads TGTGCCAGCAGCCAAGAGGGGGGGCGAGCAGATACGCAGTATTTT. Protein product: CASSQEGGRADTQYF.

The rearrangement joins TRBV2 to TRBJ1-3; D is uncertain. Trimming shortened V by 6 bases and J by 0 bases, and 12 bases separated the two germline ends. CDR1 and CDR2 from the germline V gene are SNHLY and FYNNEI. The length of the CDR3 is 15 residues. For the CDR3, the DNA is TGTGCCAGCAGGCCTCGGGCCCTCTCTGGAAACACCATATATTTT. This encodes CASRPRALSGNTIYF.

This clonotype was seen a few times. The chain has TRBV5-6 and TRBJ2-5; perhaps TRBD1 as D (6 bases). The CDR3 is made up of 14 amino acids. Germline CDR1 SGHDT, CDR2 YYEEEE. Trimming removed 0 bases at V and 5 bases at J, with 11 bases between. In DNA form, the CDR3 reads TGTGCCAGCAGCTTGGACGAGGGGGTGGAGACCCAGTACTTC. Translation gives CASSLDEGVETQYF.

Remarks on this clonotype: Without the conserved terminal phenylalanine or tryptophan, this CDR3 likely stems from a read error. V and J are TRBV20-1 and TRBJ2-7, with D uncertain. The germline CDR1 and CDR2 sequences are DFQATT and SNEGSKA (reference sequence). CDR3 length equals 11 residues. Trimming stripped 3 bases from V and 7 bases from J, with 10 bases between. CDR3 in amino acids: CSASQLREQYL. CDR3 DNA sequence: TGCAGTGCTAGTCAACTGAGGGAGCAGTACCTC.

The gene calls are TRBV20-1 and TRBJ1-1; 8 positions match TRBD1. V trimming: 3 bases; J trimming: 1 base; junction bases outside the gene matches: 10. The CDR3 has 16 amino acids. Per the germline V gene, CDR1 is DFQATT and CDR2 is SNEGSKA (reference sequence). The CDR3 DNA is TGCAGTGCTAGGAGGACAGGGTATAGGGGGAACACTGAAGCTTTCTTT. Its protein is CSARRTGYRGNTEAFF.

The rearrangement links TRBV7-2 to TRBJ2-1, with 9 bases identical to TRBD2. V was clipped by 2 bases and J by 7 bases; unmatched bases: 6. Germline CDR1 is SGHTA and CDR2 is FQGNSA. The CDR3 is 15 amino acids. CDR3 residues: CASSLNSGSWNEQFF. The CDR3 nucleotides are TGTGCCAGCAGCTTAAATAGCGGGAGTTGGAATGAGCAGTTCTTC.

This clonotype has only a few counts. This chain uses TRBV6-5 with TRBJ1-5; no clear D gene. Trimming removed 3 bases from V and 7 bases from J, with 16 bases in between. Per germline, CDR1 MNHEY and CDR2 SVGAGI. The CDR3 is made up of 15 amino acids. The CDR3 nucleotides read TGTGCCAGCAGTTATGATTGGCAGCCTGGGCAGCCCCAGCATTTT. Translating it yields CASSYDWQPGQPQHF.

This clonotype was seen a handful of times. The chain employs TRBV27 and TRBJ2-1; the D call may be TRBD1 or TRBD2 (5 bases each). The germline V and J ends were trimmed by 10 bases and 0 bases, with 13 bases remaining between them. CDR1 MNHEY and CDR2 SMNVEV come from the germline V gene (reference sequence). This CDR3 spans 14 amino acids. The CDR3: CATLRDVSYNEQFF. CDR3 bases: TGTGCCACCCTCCGGGACGTCTCCTACAATGAGCAGTTCTTC.

This chain links TRBV9 with TRBJ1-1; possible D gene TRBD1, 5 bases. Between the trimmed V and J ends, which lost 0 bases and 8 bases, there was a span of 14 bases. Germline CDR1 and CDR2: SGDLS and YYNGEE. The CDR3 length is 14 residues. The CDR3 coding sequence is TGTGCCAGCAGCGTAGGGTCCAGGGAGATAGAAGCTTTCTTT. Its protein product is CASSVGSREIEAFF.

This sequence joins TRBV12-3 or TRBV12-4 and TRBJ1-1; a possible D gene is TRBD1 (6 bases). The CDR3 has 15 residues. Trimming stripped 5 bases from V and 5 bases from J, with 18 bases between. CDR3 loop: CASSTRRRGGTEAFF. In nucleotides, the CDR3 is TGTGCCAGCAGTACCCGGCGCAGGGGTGGAACTGAAGCTTTCTTT.

This clonotype showed up just a few times. The chain couples TRBV20-1 to TRBJ2-3; D is possibly TRBD2 (5 bases). Germline loops: CDR1 DFQATT, CDR2 SNEGSKA (reference sequence). The V and J ends lost 7 bases and 0 bases respectively, with 11 bases between them. This CDR3 is 13 amino acids long. The CDR3 coding sequence is TGCAGTGGAGGTATAGCGAGCACAGATACGCAGTATTTT. This codes for CSGGIASTDTQYF.

This clonotype was seen at least ten times. The chain couples TRBV12-3 or TRBV12-4 to TRBJ1-2; weak D call: TRBD1 (6 bases). CDR3 length: 15 residues. The ends were cut back, 6 bases at V and 3 bases at J, with 17 bases in the middle. The chain's CDR3 is CASRRGGARDYGYTF. The DNA of the CDR3 is TGTGCCAGCAGAAGGGGGGGGGCGAGGGACTATGGCTACACCTTC.

This clonotype has ten or more counts. The chain uses TRBV11-2 and TRBJ2-1; TRBD1 agrees at 7 bases. Germline V gene sequence: CDR1 SGHAT, CDR2 FQNNGV. The CDR3 totals 14 residues. Unmatched junction bases numbered 0, after V lost 0 bases and J lost 4 bases. This chain's CDR3 is CASSLEQGYNEQFF. DNA for the CDR3: TGTGCCAGCAGCTTAGAACAGGGGTACAATGAGCAGTTCTTC.

This clonotype was picked up a small number of times. The chain's CDR3 is CSARPAGYEQYF. The CDR3 DNA is TGCAGTGCTAGACCAGCGGGATACGAGCAGTACTTC. The chain joins TRBV20-1 to TRBJ2-7; TRBD2 agrees at 7 bases. The trim removed 2 bases at V and 4 bases at J, leaving 2 bases unmatched. The germline CDR1 and CDR2 sequences are DFQATT and SNEGSKA (reference sequence). This CDR3 region has 12 residues.

The table lists this clonotype with a few counts. V and J are TRBV6-5 and TRBJ1-2; 7 positions match TRBD1. CDR1 MNHEY and CDR2 SVGAGI come from the germline V gene. There are 14 residues in the CDR3. Losses at the gene ends were 0 bases for V and 3 bases for J; bases not matched to a gene: 1. The CDR3 protein is CASSYSTGYYGYTF. The CDR3 DNA reads as TGTGCCAGCAGTTACTCGACAGGGTACTATGGCTACACCTTC.

The chain uses TRBV5-1 and TRBJ2-3; D could derive from TRBD1 or TRBD2 (5 bases each). Germline V gene data show CDR1 as SGHRS and CDR2 as YFSETQ. CDR3 size: 15 residues. V lost 0 bases and J lost 8, with 16 bases in between. The CDR3 sequence: CASSLAGTGGGTQYF. In DNA, the CDR3 is TGCGCCAGCAGCTTGGCGGGAACAGGAGGTGGTACGCAGTATTTT. The variable domain in full, completed from reference TRBV5-1 and TRBJ2-3, reads KAGVTQTPRYLIKTRGQQVTLSCSPISGHRSVSWYQQTPGQGLQFLFEYFSETQRNKGNFPGRFSGRQFSNSRSEMNVSTLELGDSALYLCASSLAGTGGGTQYFGPGTRLTVL.

This clonotype was detected only a few times. The chain couples TRBV7-8 to TRBJ2-3, with TRBD1 matching 7 bases. The CDR3 has 14 amino acids. The V gene's germline CDR1 is SGHVS and CDR2 FQNEAQ. Trimming cost V 7 bases and J 4 bases; bases outside gene matches: 8. The CDR3 DNA is TGTGCCAGCAACCAACTCCAGGGGGCAGATACGCAGTATTTT. It encodes CASNQLQGADTQYF.

This clonotype was seen ten or more times. V usage is TRBV6-5 and J usage is TRBJ2-1; 7 bases are a match to TRBD2. This CDR3 has 12 amino acids. Germline V gene sequence: CDR1 MNHEY, CDR2 SVGAGI. V shed 5 bases, J shed 12 bases, and the junction held 7 bases outside the gene matches. The CDR3 protein is CASSLRGVGQFF. The CDR3 DNA follows: TGTGCCAGCAGTCTTCGGGGGGTCGGGCAGTTCTTC.

This clonotype was picked up many times. This chain links TRBV5-1 with TRBJ2-7; the D gene is possibly TRBD2 (6 bases). Germline V lookup: CDR1 SGHRS, CDR2 YFSETQ. With 5 bases removed from V and 4 bases from J, the gap between germline ends came to 19 bases. The CDR3 length is 15 residues. CDR3 sequence: CASSVTAGRSYEQYF. The CDR3 nucleotides read TGCGCCAGCAGTGTGACAGCGGGCCGGTCATACGAGCAGTACTTC.

The chain has TRBV7-3 and TRBJ2-5, with 12 nucleotides matching TRBD2. The CDR3 runs 16 residues. CDR1 is SGHTA and CDR2 is FQGTGA in the germline V gene. V shed 4 bases and J 4 bases; nucleotides not matched to a gene: 7. The CDR3 region has the DNA TGTGCCAGCAGCTCCCCGACTAGCGGGGGTATAGAGACCCAGTACTTC. Amino acids: CASSSPTSGGIETQYF.

This clonotype was found many times. The junction departs from germline at one end; a sequencing error may be responsible. This rearrangement joins TRBV12-3 or TRBV12-4 to TRBJ2-3, with D possibly being TRBD2 (6 bases). CDR3 length equals 12 residues. The CDR3 reads CASSTTGDPQYF. The CDR3 coding sequence is TGTGCCAGCAGTACGACGGGAGATCCGCAGTATTTT.